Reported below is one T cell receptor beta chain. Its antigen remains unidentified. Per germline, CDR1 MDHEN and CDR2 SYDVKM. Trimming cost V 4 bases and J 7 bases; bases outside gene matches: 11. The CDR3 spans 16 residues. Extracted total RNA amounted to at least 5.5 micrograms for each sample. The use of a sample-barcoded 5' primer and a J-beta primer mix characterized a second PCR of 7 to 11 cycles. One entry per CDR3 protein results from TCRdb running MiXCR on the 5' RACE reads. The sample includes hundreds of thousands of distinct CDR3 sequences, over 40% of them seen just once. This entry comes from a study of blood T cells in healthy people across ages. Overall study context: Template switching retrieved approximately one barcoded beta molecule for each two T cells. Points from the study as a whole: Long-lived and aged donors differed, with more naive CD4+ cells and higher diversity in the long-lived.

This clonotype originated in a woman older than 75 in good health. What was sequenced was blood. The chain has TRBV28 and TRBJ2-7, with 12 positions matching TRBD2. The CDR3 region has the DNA TGTGCCAGCAGTTCACCGGGACTAGCGGGTTATGATGAGCAGTACTTC. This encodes CASSSPGLAGYDEQYF. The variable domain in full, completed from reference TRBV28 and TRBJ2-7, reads DVKVTQSSRYLVKRTGEKVFLECVQDMDHENMFWYRQDPGLGLRLIYFSYDVKMKEKGDIPEGYSVSREKKERFSLILESASTNQTSMYLCASSSPGLAGYDEQYFGPGTRLTVT.